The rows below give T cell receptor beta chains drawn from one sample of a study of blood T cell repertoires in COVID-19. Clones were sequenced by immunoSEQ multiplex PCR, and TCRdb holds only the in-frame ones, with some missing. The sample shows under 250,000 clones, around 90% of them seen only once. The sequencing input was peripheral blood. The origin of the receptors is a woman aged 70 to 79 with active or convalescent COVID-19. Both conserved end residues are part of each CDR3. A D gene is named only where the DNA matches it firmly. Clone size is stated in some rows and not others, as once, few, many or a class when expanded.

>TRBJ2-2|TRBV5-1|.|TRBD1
CASSPQGANTGELFF
TGCGCCAGCAGCCCTCAGGGGGCGAACACCGGGGAGCTGTTTTTT
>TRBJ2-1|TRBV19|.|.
CASSDWNEQFF
TGTGCCAGTAGCGACTGGAATGAGCAGTTCTTC
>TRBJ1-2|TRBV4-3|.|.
CASSQAGGDGYTF
TGCGCCAGCAGCCAAGCCGGGGGGGATGGCTACACCTTC
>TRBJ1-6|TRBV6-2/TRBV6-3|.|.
CASSRLGGNSPLHF
TGTGCCAGCAGCCGCCTCGGAGGTAATTCACCCCTCCACTTT
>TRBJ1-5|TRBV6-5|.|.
CASSQGSNQPQHF
TGTGCCAGCTCCCAGGGGAGCAATCAGCCCCAGCATTTT
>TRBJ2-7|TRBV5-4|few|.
CASSLKGGVSYEQYF
TGTGCCAGCAGCTTGAAGGGAGGAGTATCCTACGAGCAGTACTTC
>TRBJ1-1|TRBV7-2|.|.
CASSLGPKAFF
TGTGCCAGCAGCTTGGGGCCTAAAGCTTTCTTT
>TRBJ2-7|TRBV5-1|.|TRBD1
CASSLRTGGRYEQYF
TGCGCCAGCAGCTTAAGGACAGGGGGAAGATACGAGCAGTACTTC
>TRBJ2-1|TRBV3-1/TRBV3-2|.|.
CASSQSVGEQFF
TGTGCCAGCAGCCAAAGTGTCGGTGAGCAGTTCTTC
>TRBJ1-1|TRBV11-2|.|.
CASSLTTGGLEAFF
TGTGCCAGCAGCCTTACGACAGGTGGTCTTGAAGCTTTCTTT
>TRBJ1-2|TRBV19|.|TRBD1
CASTRQGADYGYTF
TGTGCCAGTACCCGACAGGGGGCCGACTATGGCTACACCTTC
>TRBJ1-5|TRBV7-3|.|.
CASSPDSSNQPQHF
TGTGCCAGCAGCCCAGACAGTAGCAATCAGCCCCAGCATTTT
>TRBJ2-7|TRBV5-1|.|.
CASSRGWNYEQYF
TGCGCCAGCAGCAGGGGCTGGAACTACGAGCAGTACTTC
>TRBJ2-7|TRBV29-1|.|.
CSVALPLSYEQYF
TGCAGCGTGGCCCTTCCCTTATCCTACGAGCAGTACTTC
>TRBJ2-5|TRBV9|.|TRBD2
CASTISGGAGETQYF
TGTGCCAGCACCATTAGCGGGGGGGCCGGTGAGACCCAGTACTTC
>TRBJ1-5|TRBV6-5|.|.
CASRDSNQPQHF
TGTGCCAGCCGAGATAGCAATCAGCCCCAGCATTTT
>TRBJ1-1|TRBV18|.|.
CASSTGNHPEAFF
TGTGCCAGCTCAACAGGGAATCACCCTGAAGCTTTCTTT
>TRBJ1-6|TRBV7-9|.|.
CASSLADRNSPLHF
TGTGCCAGCAGCTTAGCGGACAGAAATTCACCCCTCCACTTT
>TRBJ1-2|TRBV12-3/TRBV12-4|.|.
CASRPTGTYGYTF
TGTGCCAGCAGGCCAACAGGGACCTATGGCTACACCTTC
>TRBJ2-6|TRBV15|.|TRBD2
CATSSGEGHSGANVLTF
TGTGCCACCAGCAGTGGGGAGGGCCACTCTGGGGCCAACGTCCTGACTTTC
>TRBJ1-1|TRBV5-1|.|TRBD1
CASADRATNLEAFF
TGCGCCAGCGCCGACAGGGCTACAAATCTCGAAGCTTTCTTT
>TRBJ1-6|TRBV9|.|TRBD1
CASSGQGDSSPLHF
TGTGCCAGCAGCGGACAGGGAGATAGTTCACCCCTCCACTTT
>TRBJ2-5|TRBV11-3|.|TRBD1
CASSLGPQGAQETQYF
TGTGCCAGCAGCTTAGGACCCCAGGGGGCCCAAGAGACCCAGTACTTC
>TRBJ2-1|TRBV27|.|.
CASSFPAGGNEQFF
TGTGCCAGCAGTTTTCCGGCCGGGGGCAATGAGCAGTTCTTC
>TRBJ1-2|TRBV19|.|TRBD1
CASLGTDPNYGYTF
TGTGCCAGCCTTGGGACAGACCCTAACTATGGCTACACCTTC
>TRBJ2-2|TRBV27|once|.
CASRLPGANTGELFF
TGTGCCAGCAGACTCCCGGGAGCTAACACCGGGGAGCTGTTTTTT
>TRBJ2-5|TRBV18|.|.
CASAIRGTQYF
TGTGCCAGCGCCATTCGGGGGACCCAGTACTTC
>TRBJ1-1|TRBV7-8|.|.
CASSLEGANTEAFF
TGTGCCAGCAGCTTAGAAGGAGCGAACACTGAAGCTTTCTTT
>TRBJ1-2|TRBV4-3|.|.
CASSHDRTNYGYTF
TGCGCCAGCAGCCATGACAGGACAAACTATGGCTACACCTTC
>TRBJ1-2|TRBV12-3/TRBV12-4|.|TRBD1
CASSEQGRLGYTF
TGTGCCAGCAGCGAACAGGGGAGGTTGGGCTACACCTTC
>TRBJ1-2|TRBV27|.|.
CASSSQGPYGYTF
TGTGCCAGCAGTTCCCAGGGGCCCTATGGCTACACCTTC
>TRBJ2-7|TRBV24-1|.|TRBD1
CATSDSKGQGGSYEQYF
TGTGCCACCAGTGATTCTAAGGGACAGGGAGGATCCTACGAGCAGTACTTC
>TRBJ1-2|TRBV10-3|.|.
CAISESVGVSFFGYTF
TGTGCCATCAGTGAGTCCGTCGGGGTTAGTTTTTTTGGCTACACCTTC
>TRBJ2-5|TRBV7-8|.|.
CASSSRPRGETQYF
TGTGCCAGCAGCTCACGACCCCGCGGGGAGACCCAGTACTTC
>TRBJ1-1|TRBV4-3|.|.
CASSQDAGVNTEAFF
TGCGCCAGCAGCCAAGATGCAGGGGTGAACACTGAAGCTTTCTTT
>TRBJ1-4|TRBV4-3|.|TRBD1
CASSHSDRGRDEKLFF
TGCGCCAGCAGCCATTCCGACAGGGGAAGGGATGAAAAACTGTTTTTT
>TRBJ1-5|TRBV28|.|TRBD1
CASISGGANKNSNQPQHF
TGTGCCAGCATTTCAGGGGGCGCAAACAAGAATAGCAATCAGCCCCAGCATTTT
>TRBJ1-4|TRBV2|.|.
CASSEEVREKLFF
TGTGCCAGCAGTGAAGAAGTCCGGGAAAAACTGTTTTTT
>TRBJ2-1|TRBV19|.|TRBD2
CASRPTLAGGNNEQFF
TGTGCCAGTAGACCTACCCTAGCGGGGGGCAACAATGAGCAGTTCTTC
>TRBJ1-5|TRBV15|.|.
CATSRDPSNQPQHF
TGTGCCACCAGCAGAGATCCAAGCAATCAGCCCCAGCATTTT
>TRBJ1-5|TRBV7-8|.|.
CASSLVRGQPHF
TGTGCCAGCAGCTTAGTGAGAGGACAACCGCATTTT
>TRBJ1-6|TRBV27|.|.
CASSLAGFRSSYNSPLHF
TGTGCCAGCAGTTTAGCAGGTTTCCGTAGCTCCTATAATTCACCCCTCCACTTT
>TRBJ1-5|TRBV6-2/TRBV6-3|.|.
CASSSGASNQPQHF
TGTGCCAGCAGTTCCGGAGCAAGCAATCAGCCCCAGCATTTT
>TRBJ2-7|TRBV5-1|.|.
CASSLDTYEQYF
TGCGCCAGCAGCTTGGACACCTACGAGCAGTACTTC
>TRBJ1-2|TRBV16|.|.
CASSQDRSHGYTF
TGTGCCAGCAGCCAAGACAGATCCCATGGCTACACCTTC
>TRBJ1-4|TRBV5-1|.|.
CASSLFRGTNEKLFF
TGCGCCAGCAGCTTATTCCGGGGGACTAATGAAAAACTGTTTTTT
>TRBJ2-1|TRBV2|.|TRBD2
CASMAGVGGEQFF
TGTGCCAGCATGGCGGGGGTTGGGGGTGAGCAGTTCTTC
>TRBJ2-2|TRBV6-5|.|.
CASTAGFNTGELFF
TGTGCCAGCACCGCGGGATTCAACACCGGGGAGCTGTTTTTT
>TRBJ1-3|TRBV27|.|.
CASSTGSGNTIYF
TGTGCCAGCAGTACAGGGAGTGGAAACACCATATATTTT
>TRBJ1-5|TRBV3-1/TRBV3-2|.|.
CASSQEPRAGTQHF
TGTGCCAGCAGCCAAGAACCCAGGGCAGGGACCCAGCATTTT
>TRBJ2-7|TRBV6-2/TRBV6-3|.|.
CASSSRQIGDEQYF
TGTGCCAGCAGTTCTCGACAGATTGGCGACGAGCAGTACTTC
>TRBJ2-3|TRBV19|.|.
CASSIPTGTDTQYF
TGTGCCAGTAGTATTCCCACGGGGACAGATACGCAGTATTTT
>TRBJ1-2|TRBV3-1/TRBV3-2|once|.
CASSQEGGGSASGYTF
TGTGCCAGCAGCCAAGAAGGGGGGGGTAGCGCTTCTGGCTACACCTTC
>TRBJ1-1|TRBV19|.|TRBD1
CASSETPGQVNTEAFF
TGTGCCAGTAGCGAGACTCCGGGACAGGTGAACACTGAAGCTTTCTTT
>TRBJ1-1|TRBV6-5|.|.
CASSLRGRNTEAFF
TGTGCCAGCAGTTTGCGGGGAAGGAACACTGAAGCTTTCTTT
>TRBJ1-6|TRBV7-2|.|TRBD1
CASSLASGGNSPLHF
TGTGCCAGCAGCTTAGCGTCAGGGGGTAATTCACCCCTCCACTTT
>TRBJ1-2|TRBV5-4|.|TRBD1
CVSSFPTGRGYGYTF
TGTGTCAGCAGCTTCCCGACAGGGAGAGGCTATGGCTACACCTTC
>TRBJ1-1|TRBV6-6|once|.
CASRTVNTEAFF
TGTGCCAGCAGGACAGTGAACACTGAAGCTTTCTTT
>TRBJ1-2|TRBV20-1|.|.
CSAPYYGYTF
TGCAGTGCCCCTTACTATGGCTACACCTTC
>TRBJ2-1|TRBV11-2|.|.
CASSLDEGASSYNEQFF
TGTGCCAGCAGCTTAGATGAAGGGGCGTCCTCCTACAATGAGCAGTTCTTC